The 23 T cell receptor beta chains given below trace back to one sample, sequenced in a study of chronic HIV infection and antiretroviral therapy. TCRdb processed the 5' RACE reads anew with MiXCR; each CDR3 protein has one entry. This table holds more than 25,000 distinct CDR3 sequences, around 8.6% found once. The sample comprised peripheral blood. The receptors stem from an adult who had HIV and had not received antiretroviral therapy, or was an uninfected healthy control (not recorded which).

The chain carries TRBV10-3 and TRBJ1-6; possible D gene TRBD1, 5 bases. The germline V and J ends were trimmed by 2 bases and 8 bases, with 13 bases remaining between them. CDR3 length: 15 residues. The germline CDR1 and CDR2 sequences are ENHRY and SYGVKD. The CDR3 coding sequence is TGTGCCATCAGTGAGCGCTCTGCAGGGTATTCACCCCTCCACTTT. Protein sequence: CAISERSAGYSPLHF.

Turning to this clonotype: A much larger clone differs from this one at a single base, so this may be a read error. CDR3 region: CSAREFEDTQYF. CDR3 DNA sequence: TGCAGTGCTAGAGAGTTCGAAGATACGCAGTATTTT. The chain has TRBV20-1 and TRBJ2-3, with unresolved D. Germline V lookup: CDR1 DFQATT, CDR2 SNEGSKA (reference sequence). V was clipped by 0 bases and J by 5 bases, with 6 bases between them. The length of the CDR3 is 12 residues.

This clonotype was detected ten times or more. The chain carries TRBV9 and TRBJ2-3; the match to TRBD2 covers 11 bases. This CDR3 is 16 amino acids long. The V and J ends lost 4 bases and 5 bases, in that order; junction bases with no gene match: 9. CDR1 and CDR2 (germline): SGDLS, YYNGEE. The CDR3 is CASSPRLGLAGDTQYF. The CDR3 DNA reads TGTGCCAGCAGCCCCCGCCTCGGACTAGCGGGAGATACGCAGTATTTT.

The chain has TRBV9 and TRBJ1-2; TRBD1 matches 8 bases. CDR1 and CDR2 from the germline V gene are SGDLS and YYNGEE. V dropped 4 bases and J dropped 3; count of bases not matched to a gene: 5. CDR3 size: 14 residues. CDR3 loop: CASSIGQGDYGYTF. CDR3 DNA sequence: TGTGCCAGCAGCATTGGACAGGGCGACTATGGCTACACCTTC.

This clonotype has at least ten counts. CDR3 amino acids: CASSGDQINYGYTF. For the CDR3, the DNA is TGTGCCAGCAGCGGGGACCAAATTAACTATGGCTACACCTTC. The gene calls are TRBV4-2 and TRBJ1-2; tentatively, D is TRBD1 (5 bases). Germline V gives CDR1 LGHNA, CDR2 YNFKEQ. The V end was cut by 5 bases, the J end by 1 base, with 11 bases between. This CDR3 has 14 amino acids.

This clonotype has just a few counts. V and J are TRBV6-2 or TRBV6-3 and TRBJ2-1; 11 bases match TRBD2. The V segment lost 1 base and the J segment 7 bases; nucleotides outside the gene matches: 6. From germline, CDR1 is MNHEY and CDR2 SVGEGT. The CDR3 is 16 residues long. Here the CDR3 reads CASSYYGSGGGNEQFF. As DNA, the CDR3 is TGTGCCAGCAGTTACTACGGTAGCGGGGGGGGGAATGAGCAGTTCTTC.

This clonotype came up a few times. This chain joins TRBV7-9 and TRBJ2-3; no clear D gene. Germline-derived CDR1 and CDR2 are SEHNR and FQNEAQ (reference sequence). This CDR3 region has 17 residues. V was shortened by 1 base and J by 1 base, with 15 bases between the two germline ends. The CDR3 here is CASSLVQSATRTDTQYF. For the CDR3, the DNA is TGTGCCAGCAGCTTAGTCCAGTCGGCCACACGCACAGATACGCAGTATTTT.

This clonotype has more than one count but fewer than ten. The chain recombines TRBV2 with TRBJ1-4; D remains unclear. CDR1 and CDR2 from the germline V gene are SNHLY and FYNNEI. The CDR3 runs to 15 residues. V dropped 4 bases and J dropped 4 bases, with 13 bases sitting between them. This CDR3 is CASSARTALNEKLFF. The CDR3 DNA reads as TGTGCCAGCAGTGCTCGAACAGCCCTTAATGAAAAACTGTTTTTT.

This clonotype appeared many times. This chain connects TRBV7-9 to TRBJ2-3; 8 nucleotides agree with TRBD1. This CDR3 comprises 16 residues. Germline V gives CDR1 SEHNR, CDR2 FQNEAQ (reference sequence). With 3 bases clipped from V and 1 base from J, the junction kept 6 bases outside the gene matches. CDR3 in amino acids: CASSLRPGQGTDTQYF. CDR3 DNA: TGTGCCAGCAGCTTGAGGCCGGGACAGGGCACAGATACGCAGTATTTT.

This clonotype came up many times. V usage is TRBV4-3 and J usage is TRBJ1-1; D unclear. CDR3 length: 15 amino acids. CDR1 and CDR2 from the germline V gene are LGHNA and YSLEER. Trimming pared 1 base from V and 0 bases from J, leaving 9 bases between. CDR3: CASSQVPGMNTEAFF. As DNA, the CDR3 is TGCGCCAGCAGCCAAGTTCCCGGCATGAACACTGAAGCTTTCTTT.

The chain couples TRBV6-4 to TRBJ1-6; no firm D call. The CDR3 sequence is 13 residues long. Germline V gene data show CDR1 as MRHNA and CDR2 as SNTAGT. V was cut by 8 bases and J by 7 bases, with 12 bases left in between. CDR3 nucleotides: TGTGCCAGCTCGTCGGACTGGAATTCACCCCTCCACTTT. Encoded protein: CASSSDWNSPLHF.

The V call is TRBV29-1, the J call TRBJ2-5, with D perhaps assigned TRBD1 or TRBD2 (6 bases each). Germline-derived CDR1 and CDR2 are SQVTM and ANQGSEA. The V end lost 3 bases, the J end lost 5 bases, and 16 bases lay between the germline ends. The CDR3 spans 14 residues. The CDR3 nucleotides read TGCAGCGTTGATTTCCGGGGGCTTTTGGAGACCCAGTACTTC. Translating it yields CSVDFRGLLETQYF.

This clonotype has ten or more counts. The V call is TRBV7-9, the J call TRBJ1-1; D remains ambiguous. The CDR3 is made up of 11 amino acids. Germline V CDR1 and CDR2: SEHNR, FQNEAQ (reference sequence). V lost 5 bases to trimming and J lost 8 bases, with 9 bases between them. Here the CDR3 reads CASSRVEEAFF. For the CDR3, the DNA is TGTGCCAGCAGCCGGGTGGAGGAAGCTTTCTTT.

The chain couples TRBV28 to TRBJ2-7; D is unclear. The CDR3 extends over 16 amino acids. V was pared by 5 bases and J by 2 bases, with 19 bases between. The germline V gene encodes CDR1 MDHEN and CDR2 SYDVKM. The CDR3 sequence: CASSRKDPSRAYEQYF. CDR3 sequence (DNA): TGTGCCAGCAGTCGTAAGGACCCATCCCGAGCCTACGAGCAGTACTTC.

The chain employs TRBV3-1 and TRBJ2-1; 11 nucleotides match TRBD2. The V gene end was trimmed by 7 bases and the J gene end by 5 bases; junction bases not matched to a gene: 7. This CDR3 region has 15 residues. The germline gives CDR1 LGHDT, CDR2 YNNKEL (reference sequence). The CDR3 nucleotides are TGTGCCAGCATTAGCGGGAGGGCCCCAGACAATGAGCAGTTCTTC. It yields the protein CASISGRAPDNEQFF.

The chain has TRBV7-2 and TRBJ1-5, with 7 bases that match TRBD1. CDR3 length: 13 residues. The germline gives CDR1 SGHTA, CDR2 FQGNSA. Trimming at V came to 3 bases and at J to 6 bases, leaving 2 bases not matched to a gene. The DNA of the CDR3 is TGTGCCAGCAGCTTGGGGACAGTTCAGCCCCAGCATTTT. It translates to CASSLGTVQPQHF.

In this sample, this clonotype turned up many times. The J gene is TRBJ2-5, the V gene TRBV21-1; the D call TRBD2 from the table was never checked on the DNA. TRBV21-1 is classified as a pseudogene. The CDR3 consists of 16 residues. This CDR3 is CASSKVNGLPIGTQYF. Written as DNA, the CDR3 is TGTGCCAGCAGCAAAGTTAATGGACTCCCTATTGGGACCCAGTACTTC.

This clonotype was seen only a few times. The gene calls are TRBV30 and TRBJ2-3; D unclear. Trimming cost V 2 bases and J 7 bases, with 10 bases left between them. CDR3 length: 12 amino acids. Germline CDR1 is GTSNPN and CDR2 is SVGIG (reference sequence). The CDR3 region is CAWSRDRNTQYF. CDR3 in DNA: TGTGCCTGGAGTCGCGACCGGAATACGCAGTATTTT.

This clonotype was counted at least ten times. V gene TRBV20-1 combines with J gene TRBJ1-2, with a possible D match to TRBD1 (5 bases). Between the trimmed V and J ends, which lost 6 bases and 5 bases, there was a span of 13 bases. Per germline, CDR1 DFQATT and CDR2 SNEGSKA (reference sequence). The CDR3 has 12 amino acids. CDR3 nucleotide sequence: TGCAGTGCAACCGGGACGGATTATGGCTACACCTTC. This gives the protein CSATGTDYGYTF.

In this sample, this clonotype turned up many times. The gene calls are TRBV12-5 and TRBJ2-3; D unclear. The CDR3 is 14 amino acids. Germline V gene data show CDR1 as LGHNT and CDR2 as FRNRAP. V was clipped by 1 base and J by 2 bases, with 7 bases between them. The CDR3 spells CASGLGIPTDTQYF. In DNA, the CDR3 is TGTGCTAGTGGTTTGGGGATTCCCACAGATACGCAGTATTTT.

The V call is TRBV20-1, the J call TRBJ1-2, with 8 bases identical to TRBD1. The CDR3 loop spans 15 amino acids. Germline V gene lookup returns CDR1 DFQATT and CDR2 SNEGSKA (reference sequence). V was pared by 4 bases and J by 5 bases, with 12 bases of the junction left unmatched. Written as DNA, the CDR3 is TGCAGTGCTACCCAGGGGGCCGAGGCTGGTTATGGCTACACCTTC. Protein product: CSATQGAEAGYGYTF.

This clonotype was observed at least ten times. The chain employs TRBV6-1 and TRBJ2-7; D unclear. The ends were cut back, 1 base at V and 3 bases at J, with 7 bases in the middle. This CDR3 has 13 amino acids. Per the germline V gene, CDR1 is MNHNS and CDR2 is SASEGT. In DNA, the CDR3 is TGTGCCAGCAGTGAAGAACACAGCTACGAGCAGTACTTC. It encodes CASSEEHSYEQYF.

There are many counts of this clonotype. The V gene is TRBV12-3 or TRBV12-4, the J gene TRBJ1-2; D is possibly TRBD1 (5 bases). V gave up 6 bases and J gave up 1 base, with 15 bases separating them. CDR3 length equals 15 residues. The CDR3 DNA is TGTGCCAGCAGCGAGCAGGGCGGGAATAACTATGGCTACACCTTC. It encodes CASSEQGGNNYGYTF.